This T cell receptor (beta chain) is from a study of control samples from healthy donors and cancer patients. The CDR3 sequence is 15 residues long. The germline V gene has CDR1 SGDLS and CDR2 YYNGEE. The J segment lost 6 bases and the V segment lost 2 bases, leaving 8 bases of the junction unmatched. Libraries were prepared by immunoSEQ multiplex PCR; TCRdb keeps only in-frame clonotypes and omits some of them. Of approximately 120,000 clones listed, more than 85% were seen once; the top ten hold 15% to 20%. The rearrangement joins TRBV9 to TRBJ2-1; 7 nucleotides line up with TRBD2. Sequencing used blood. This TCR was recovered from a woman aged 45-59 years in good health. CDR3 sequence reads: CASSVSGVYLNEQFF. CDR3 nucleotide sequence: TGTGCCAGCAGCGTCAGCGGGGTGTACCTCAATGAGCAGTTCTTC.